The sequence of this T cell receptor (beta chain) was determined in a study of blood T cell repertoires in COVID-19. Only in-frame clones appear in the TCRdb table, and some are missing; sequencing was by immunoSEQ multiplex PCR. The sample carries 250,000 to 350,000 clones, around 88% recorded once. The CDR3 contains 15 residues. Germline loops: CDR1 LGHNA, CDR2 YSLEER. V lost 2 bases, J lost 8 bases, and 8 bases stayed unmatched. Input material: peripheral blood. The receptor was isolated from a woman between 65 and 79 years old with COVID-19, enrolled during active disease. The gene calls are TRBV4-3 and TRBJ2-2; 7 nucleotides line up with TRBD2. CDR3 amino acids: CASSQQRGGTGELFF. The CDR3 nucleotides read TGCGCCAGCAGCCAACAGCGGGGAGGAACGGGGGAGCTGTTTTTT.